The present entry profiles one T cell receptor beta chain with its context. The antigen remains undetermined. This sample was taken from a study of cytomegalovirus exposure and HLA in healthy donors. Broader study findings: CMV serostatus was the sole immune exposure data available. TCR sequences were mostly rare, though some public TCRs occurred in many donors. The majority of CMV-associated TCR beta chains were reported as apparently HLA-restricted in a later analysis.

PCR used 60 Vbeta primers and 13 Jbeta primers. Clones were read by immunoSEQ multiplex PCR, and TCRdb kept only the in-frame ones, dropping some. The record lists 75,000 to 95,000 clones, of which the ten most abundant hold about 1.5%. The junction had 11 bases not matched to a gene; V was cut back by 4 bases and J by 7 bases. Germline V gives CDR1 SGDLS, CDR2 YYNGEE. The CDR3 runs to 15 residues. This TCR was sampled from a woman between 55 and 75 years old in good health and CMV-seronegative. Sequences were obtained from PBMCs. The chain combines TRBV9 with TRBJ1-2; 9 bases align to TRBD1. CDR3 bases: TGTGCCAGCAGCCTAGGGACAGGGTTTTTCGGTGGCTACACCTTC. Protein: CASSLGTGFFGGYTF.